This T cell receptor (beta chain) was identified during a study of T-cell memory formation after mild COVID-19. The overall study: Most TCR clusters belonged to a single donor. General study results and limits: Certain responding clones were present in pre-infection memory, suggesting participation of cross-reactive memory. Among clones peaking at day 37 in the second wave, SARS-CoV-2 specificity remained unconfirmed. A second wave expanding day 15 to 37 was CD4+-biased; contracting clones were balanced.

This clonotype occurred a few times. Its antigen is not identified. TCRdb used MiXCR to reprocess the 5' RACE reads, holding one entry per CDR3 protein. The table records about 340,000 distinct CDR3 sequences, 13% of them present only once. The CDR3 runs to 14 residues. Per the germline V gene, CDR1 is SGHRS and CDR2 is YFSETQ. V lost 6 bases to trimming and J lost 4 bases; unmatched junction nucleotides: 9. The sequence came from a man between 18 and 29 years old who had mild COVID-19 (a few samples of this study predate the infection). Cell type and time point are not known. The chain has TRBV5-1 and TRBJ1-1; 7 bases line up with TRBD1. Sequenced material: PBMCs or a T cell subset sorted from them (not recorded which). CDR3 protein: CASTGRGQFTEAFF. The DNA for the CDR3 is TGCGCCAGCACCGGTAGGGGACAGTTCACTGAAGCTTTCTTT.